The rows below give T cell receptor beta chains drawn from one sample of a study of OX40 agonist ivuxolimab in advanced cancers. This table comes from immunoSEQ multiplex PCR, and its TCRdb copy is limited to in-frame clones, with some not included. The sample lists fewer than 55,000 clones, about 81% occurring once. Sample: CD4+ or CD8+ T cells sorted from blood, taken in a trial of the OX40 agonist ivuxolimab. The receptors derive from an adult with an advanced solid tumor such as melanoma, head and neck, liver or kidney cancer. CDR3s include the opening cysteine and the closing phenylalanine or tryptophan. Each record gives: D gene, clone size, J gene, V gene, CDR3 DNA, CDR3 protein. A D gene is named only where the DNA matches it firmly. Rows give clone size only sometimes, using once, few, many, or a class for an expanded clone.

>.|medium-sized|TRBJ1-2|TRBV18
TGTGCCAGCTCACAAGGGATGGACAGTGGCTACACCTTC
CASSQGMDSGYTF
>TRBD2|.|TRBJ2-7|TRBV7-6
TGTGCCAGCAGCTTAGCGGCCGGGGGCGGGGGGAACTACGAGCAGTACTTC
CASSLAAGGGGNYEQYF
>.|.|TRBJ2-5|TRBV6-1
TGTGCCAGCAGGAGACTTCCCCAAGAGACCCAGTACTTC
CASRRLPQETQYF
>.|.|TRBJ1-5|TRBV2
TGTGCCAGCGTTCAGGACTCTTATAGCAATCAGCCCCAGCATTTT
CASVQDSYSNQPQHF
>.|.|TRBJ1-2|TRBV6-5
TGTGCCAGCAGTGGGGTGCCTAACTATGGCTACACCTTC
CASSGVPNYGYTF
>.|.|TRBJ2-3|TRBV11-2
TGTGCCAGCAGCTTATTAGATACGCAGTATTTT
CASSLLDTQYF
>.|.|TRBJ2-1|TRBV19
TGTGCCAGTAGTAAGCAGGCGGGGGCCTCCTACAATGAGCAGTTCTTC
CASSKQAGASYNEQFF
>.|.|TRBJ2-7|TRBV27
TGTGCCAGCAGCCCCCAAATGATCTCATCCTACGAGCAGTACTTC
CASSPQMISSYEQYF
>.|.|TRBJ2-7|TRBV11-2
TGTGCCAGCAGCTTAGATCGCATGGCGAACGAGCAGTACTTC
CASSLDRMANEQYF
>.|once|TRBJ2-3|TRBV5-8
TGTGCCAGCAGCACGGGCCTAAGGGATACGCAGTATTTT
CASSTGLRDTQYF
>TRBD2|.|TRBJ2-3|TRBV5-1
TGCGCCAGCGGTTCAGCGGGGACCGGGGATACGCAGTATTTT
CASGSAGTGDTQYF
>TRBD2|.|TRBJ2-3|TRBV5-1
TGCGCCAGCAGCTTGGTGGTTAGCGGGGGGTCAGATACGCAGTATTTT
CASSLVVSGGSDTQYF
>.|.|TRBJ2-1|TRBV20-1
TGCAGTGCCCCTAGATACAATGAGCAGTTCTTC
CSAPRYNEQFF
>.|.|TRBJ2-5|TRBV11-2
TGTGCCAGCAGGTTTACAGGAAAAGAGACCCAGTACTTC
CASRFTGKETQYF
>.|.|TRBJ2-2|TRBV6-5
TGTGCCAGCAGTTACACGACCTCGGGCCCCGGGGAGCTGTTTTTT
CASSYTTSGPGELFF
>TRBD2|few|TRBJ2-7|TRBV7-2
TGTGCCAGCAGCTTCCCTCTAGCGGGGGACCCCTACGAGCAGTACTTC
CASSFPLAGDPYEQYF
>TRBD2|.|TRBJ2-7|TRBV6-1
TGTGCCAGCAGTGTGGGCGGGGGCTACGAGCAGTACTTC
CASSVGGGYEQYF
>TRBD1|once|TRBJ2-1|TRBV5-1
TGCGCCAGCAGCTTGGATCAGGGGGCCTCCTACAATGAGCAGTTCTTC
CASSLDQGASYNEQFF
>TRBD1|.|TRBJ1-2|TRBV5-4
TGTGCCAGCAGCTTGGACCCAGGACAGGGAATGTTTGGCTACACCTTC
CASSLDPGQGMFGYTF
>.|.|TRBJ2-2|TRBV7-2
TGTGCCAGCAGCTTCGGGGGGCTCACCGGGGAGCTGTTTTTT
CASSFGGLTGELFF
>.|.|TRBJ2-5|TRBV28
TGTGCCAGCAGAATAGTGACCCAAGAGACCCAGTACTTC
CASRIVTQETQYF
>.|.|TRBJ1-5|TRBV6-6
TGTGCCAGCAGTCGTGGGAGCAATCAGCCCCAGCATTTT
CASSRGSNQPQHF
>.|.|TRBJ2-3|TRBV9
TGTGCCAGCAGCGTAGGGGGCACAGATACGCAGTATTTT
CASSVGGTDTQYF
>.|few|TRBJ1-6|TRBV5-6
TGTGCCAGCAGCTTGGCGAGGGATAGGAATTCACCCCTCCACTTT
CASSLARDRNSPLHF
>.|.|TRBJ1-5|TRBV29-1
TGCAGCGTTGCCCAGGGTAGGGATCAGCCCCAGCATTTT
CSVAQGRDQPQHF